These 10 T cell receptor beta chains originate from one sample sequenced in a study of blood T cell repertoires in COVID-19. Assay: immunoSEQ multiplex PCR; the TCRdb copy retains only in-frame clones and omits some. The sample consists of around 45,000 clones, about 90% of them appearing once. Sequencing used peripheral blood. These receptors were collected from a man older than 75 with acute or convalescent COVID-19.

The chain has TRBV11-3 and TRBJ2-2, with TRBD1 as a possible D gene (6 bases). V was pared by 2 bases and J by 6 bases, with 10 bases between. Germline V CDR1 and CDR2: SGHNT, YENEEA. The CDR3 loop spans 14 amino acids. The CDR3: CASSLRGQAGELFF. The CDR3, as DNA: TGTGCCAGCAGCTTACGGGGACAAGCCGGGGAGCTGTTTTTT.

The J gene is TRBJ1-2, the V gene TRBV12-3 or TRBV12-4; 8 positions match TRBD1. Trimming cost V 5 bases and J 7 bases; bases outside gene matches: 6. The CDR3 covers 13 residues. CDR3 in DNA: TGTGCCAGCAGTCACGGGACAGGCGGTGGCTACACCTTC. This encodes CASSHGTGGGYTF.

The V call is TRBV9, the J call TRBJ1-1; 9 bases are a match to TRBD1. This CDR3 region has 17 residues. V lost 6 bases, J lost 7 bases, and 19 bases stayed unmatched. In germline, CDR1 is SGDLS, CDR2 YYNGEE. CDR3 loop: CASTPPRGTGIGDEAFF. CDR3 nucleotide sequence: TGTGCCAGCACCCCCCCCAGGGGGACAGGGATCGGGGATGAAGCTTTCTTT.

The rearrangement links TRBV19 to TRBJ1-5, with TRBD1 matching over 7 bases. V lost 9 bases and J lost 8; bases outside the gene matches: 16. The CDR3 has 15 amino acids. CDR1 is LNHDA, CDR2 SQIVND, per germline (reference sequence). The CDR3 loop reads CASNDERGREEPQHF. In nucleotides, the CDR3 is TGTGCCAGCAACGACGAGAGGGGGCGCGAAGAGCCCCAGCATTTT.

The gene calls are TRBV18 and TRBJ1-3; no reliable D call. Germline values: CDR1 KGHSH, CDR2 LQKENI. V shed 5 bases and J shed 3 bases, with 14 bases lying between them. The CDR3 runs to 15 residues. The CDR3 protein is CASSGSGAGGNTIYF. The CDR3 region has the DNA TGTGCCAGCTCAGGATCAGGCGCAGGTGGAAACACCATATATTTT.

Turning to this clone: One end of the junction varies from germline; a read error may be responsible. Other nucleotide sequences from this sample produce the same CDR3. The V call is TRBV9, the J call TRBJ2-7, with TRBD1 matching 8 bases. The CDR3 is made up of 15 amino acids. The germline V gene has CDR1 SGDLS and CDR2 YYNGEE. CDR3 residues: CASSVEGQAPYEQYF. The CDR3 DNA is TGTGCTAGCAGCGTAGAGGGACAGGCCCCCTACGAGCAGTACTTC.

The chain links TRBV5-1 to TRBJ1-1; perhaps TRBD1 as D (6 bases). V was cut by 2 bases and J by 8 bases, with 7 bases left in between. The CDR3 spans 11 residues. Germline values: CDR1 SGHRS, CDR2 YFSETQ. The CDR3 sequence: CASSFDREAFF. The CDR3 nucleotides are TGCGCCAGCAGCTTTGACAGGGAAGCTTTCTTT.

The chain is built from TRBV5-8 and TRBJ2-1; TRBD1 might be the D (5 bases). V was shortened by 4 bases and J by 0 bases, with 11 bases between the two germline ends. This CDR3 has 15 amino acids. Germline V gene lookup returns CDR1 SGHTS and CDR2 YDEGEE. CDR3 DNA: TGTGCCAGCAGCCCGGACATATCCTCCTACAATGAGCAGTTCTTC. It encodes CASSPDISSYNEQFF.

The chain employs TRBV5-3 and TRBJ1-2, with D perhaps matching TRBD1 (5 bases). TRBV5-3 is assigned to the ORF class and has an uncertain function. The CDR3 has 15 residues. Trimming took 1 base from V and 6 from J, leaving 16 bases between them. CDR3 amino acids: CARSLSGTTRDGYTF. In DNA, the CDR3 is TGTGCCAGAAGCTTGTCTGGGACTACGCGAGATGGCTACACCTTC.

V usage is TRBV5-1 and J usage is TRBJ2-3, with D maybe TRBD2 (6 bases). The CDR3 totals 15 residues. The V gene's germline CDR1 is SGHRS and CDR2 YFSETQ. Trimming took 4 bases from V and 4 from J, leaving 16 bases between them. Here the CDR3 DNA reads TGCGCCAGCAGCGGGGGACTTGGGAGCCCAGATACGCAGTATTTT. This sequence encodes CASSGGLGSPDTQYF.